These T cell receptor beta chains were read from a single sample in a study of blood T cells in healthy people across ages. TCRdb processed the 5' RACE reads anew with MiXCR; each CDR3 protein has one entry. The data contain about 970,000 distinct CDR3 sequences, about 53% of them singletons. The sample was blood. These receptors all come from an older woman in good health. Both conserved end residues are part of each CDR3. D genes are given only for firm matches. Size tells how often a clone was seen (once, few, many) or the class of an expanded clone, and some rows leave it out.

j_call: TRBJ2-3; v_call: TRBV28; clone_size: few; d_call: TRBD2; cdr3_nt: TGTGCCAGCTCAACTAGCGGGAGAACAGGAGATACGCAGTATTTT; cdr3_aa: CASSTSGRTGDTQYF
j_call: TRBJ2-5; v_call: TRBV5-1; clone_size: few; d_call: TRBD1; cdr3_nt: TGCGCCAGCAGCACGGGACAGGGAGAAGAGACCCAGTACTTC; cdr3_aa: CASSTGQGEETQYF
j_call: TRBJ2-7; v_call: TRBV7-8; clone_size: .; d_call: TRBD2; cdr3_nt: TGTGCCAGCAGCTCCTATGGCCAGCGGGGGCTTAGGCAGTACTTC; cdr3_aa: CASSSYGQRGLRQYF
j_call: TRBJ2-3; v_call: TRBV7-9; clone_size: few; d_call: .; cdr3_nt: TGTGCCAGCAGCTTCGGTGCGACAGATACGCAGTATTTT; cdr3_aa: CASSFGATDTQYF
j_call: TRBJ2-1; v_call: TRBV7-3; clone_size: .; d_call: .; cdr3_nt: TGTGCCAGCAGCCCGGGGACTGTATATGAGCAGTTCTTC; cdr3_aa: CASSPGTVYEQFF
j_call: TRBJ2-3; v_call: TRBV18; clone_size: .; d_call: .; cdr3_nt: TGTGCCAGCTCAGGGACGGCGCAGGGAGATACGCAGTATTTT; cdr3_aa: CASSGTAQGDTQYF
j_call: TRBJ1-5; v_call: TRBV21-1; clone_size: .; d_call: .; cdr3_nt: TGTGCCAGCATCCGGCCAGAACTTAAGCCCCAGCATTTT; cdr3_aa: CASIRPELKPQHF
j_call: TRBJ1-4; v_call: TRBV29-1; clone_size: .; d_call: TRBD1; cdr3_nt: TGCAGCGTACGATCGGAGCCAGGGACAGGAAATGAAAAACTGTTTTTT; cdr3_aa: CSVRSEPGTGNEKLFF
j_call: TRBJ2-5; v_call: TRBV28; clone_size: .; d_call: .; cdr3_nt: TGTGCCAGCAGTTTATCCTCAGCTGTCCTTGGGGAGACCCAGTACTTC; cdr3_aa: CASSLSSAVLGETQYF
j_call: TRBJ2-1; v_call: TRBV5-1; clone_size: .; d_call: .; cdr3_nt: TGCGCCAGCAGCTTGGTAGGACCCGGACGGGAGCAGTTCTTC; cdr3_aa: CASSLVGPGREQFF
j_call: TRBJ2-5; v_call: TRBV4-2; clone_size: .; d_call: .; cdr3_nt: TGTGCCAGCAGCCAAGATTCGAAAGGGGGGGAGACCCAGTACTTC; cdr3_aa: CASSQDSKGGETQYF
j_call: TRBJ2-5; v_call: TRBV20-1; clone_size: .; d_call: TRBD2; cdr3_nt: TGCAGTGGTGGGGATCGTCCGAGCGGGAGTGCGGGGGAGACCCAGTACTTC; cdr3_aa: CSGGDRPSGSAGETQYF
j_call: TRBJ2-3; v_call: TRBV7-8; clone_size: many; d_call: .; cdr3_nt: TGTGCCAGCAGCTTAGCGGAGGGAAGTACGCAGTATTTT; cdr3_aa: CASSLAEGSTQYF
j_call: TRBJ2-5; v_call: TRBV5-1; clone_size: few; d_call: .; cdr3_nt: TGCGCCAGCAGACTACACTTAGAGACCCAGTACTTC; cdr3_aa: CASRLHLETQYF
j_call: TRBJ2-7; v_call: TRBV29-1; clone_size: few; d_call: TRBD2; cdr3_nt: TGCAGCGTTGAATCTAGCGGGAGCGAGCAGTACTTC; cdr3_aa: CSVESSGSEQYF
j_call: TRBJ2-7; v_call: TRBV21-1; clone_size: few; d_call: .; cdr3_nt: TGTGCCAGCAGCAAAGCGGGGGGAGTGTTTGTTGAGCAGTACTTC; cdr3_aa: CASSKAGGVFVEQYF
j_call: TRBJ2-7; v_call: TRBV6-1; clone_size: .; d_call: .; cdr3_nt: TGTGCCAGCAGTGAAGCTCGACAAACCGAGCAGTACTTC; cdr3_aa: CASSEARQTEQYF
j_call: TRBJ2-7; v_call: TRBV27; clone_size: .; d_call: .; cdr3_nt: TGTGCCAGTACAGGAGCAATGACAGGCCCGCACGAGCAGTACTTC; cdr3_aa: CASTGAMTGPHEQYF
j_call: TRBJ1-6; v_call: TRBV5-1; clone_size: few; d_call: TRBD1; cdr3_nt: TGCGCCAGCAGCCGGGACAGGGTTAATTCACCCCTCCACTTT; cdr3_aa: CASSRDRVNSPLHF
j_call: TRBJ2-1; v_call: TRBV7-8; clone_size: .; d_call: .; cdr3_nt: TGTGCCAGCAGCTTTGTTACGCGGATGAATGAGCAGTTCTTC; cdr3_aa: CASSFVTRMNEQFF
j_call: TRBJ2-2; v_call: TRBV12-3/TRBV12-4; clone_size: once; d_call: .; cdr3_nt: TGTGCCAGCTCCCTAATCCTCGGACAGGGAGGGAGCACCGGGGAGCTGTTTTTT; cdr3_aa: CASSLILGQGGSTGELFF
j_call: TRBJ2-7; v_call: TRBV4-1; clone_size: few; d_call: .; cdr3_nt: TGCGCCAGCAGCCAAGCAGTGTGGGACGAGCAGTACTTC; cdr3_aa: CASSQAVWDEQYF
j_call: TRBJ2-3; v_call: TRBV21-1; clone_size: once; d_call: .; cdr3_nt: TGTGCCAGCAGGGTGCGCGGGAGACGGATAGGGGCCACAGATACGCAGTATTTT; cdr3_aa: CASRVRGRRIGATDTQYF
j_call: TRBJ2-1; v_call: TRBV18; clone_size: once; d_call: .; cdr3_nt: TGTGCCAGCTCATCTCGCGCTAAGACAGTCCTTTCCTACAATGAGCAGTTCTTC; cdr3_aa: CASSSRAKTVLSYNEQFF
j_call: TRBJ2-3; v_call: TRBV20-1; clone_size: .; d_call: TRBD2; cdr3_nt: TGCAGTGCTAGTCCCGGGACTAGCGGGAGTATTGATACGCAGTATTTT; cdr3_aa: CSASPGTSGSIDTQYF
j_call: TRBJ2-7; v_call: TRBV20-1; clone_size: few; d_call: TRBD1; cdr3_nt: TGCAGTGCTGGCGGACAGGGCCAAAGTCCCTTCTACGAGCAGTACTTC; cdr3_aa: CSAGGQGQSPFYEQYF
j_call: TRBJ2-7; v_call: TRBV20-1; clone_size: .; d_call: TRBD2; cdr3_nt: TGCAGTGCTAGCCGTAGCGGGGGGACCTACGAGCAGTACTTC; cdr3_aa: CSASRSGGTYEQYF
j_call: TRBJ1-5; v_call: TRBV6-5; clone_size: .; d_call: .; cdr3_nt: TGTGCCAGCAGTGCACGGACAGCGAATCAGCCCCAGCATTTT; cdr3_aa: CASSARTANQPQHF
j_call: TRBJ2-3; v_call: TRBV29-1; clone_size: few; d_call: TRBD2; cdr3_nt: TGCAGCGGTTCGGCGCGGGAGGGGGCCCATGATACGCAGTATTTT; cdr3_aa: CSGSAREGAHDTQYF
j_call: TRBJ1-6; v_call: TRBV30; clone_size: few; d_call: .; cdr3_nt: TGTGCCTGGACAGTAATGGGATCACCCCTCCACTTT; cdr3_aa: CAWTVMGSPLHF
j_call: TRBJ2-2; v_call: TRBV3-1; clone_size: .; d_call: TRBD1; cdr3_nt: TGTGCCAGCAGCCAAGGGACAGGGGCGAGCACCGGGGAGCTGTTTTTT; cdr3_aa: CASSQGTGASTGELFF
j_call: TRBJ1-2; v_call: TRBV29-1; clone_size: few; d_call: .; cdr3_nt: TGCAGCGGCGGGGGCGACAACTATGGCTACACCTTC; cdr3_aa: CSGGGDNYGYTF
j_call: TRBJ1-6; v_call: TRBV12-3/TRBV12-4; clone_size: .; d_call: .; cdr3_nt: TGTGCCAGCAGGAACGGGGTTTGGCGAGATTCACCCCTCCACTTT; cdr3_aa: CASRNGVWRDSPLHF
j_call: TRBJ2-7; v_call: TRBV6-2/TRBV6-3; clone_size: .; d_call: TRBD2; cdr3_nt: TGTGCCAGCAGTTTACCCGCAACTAGCGGAGACTACGAGCAGTACTTC; cdr3_aa: CASSLPATSGDYEQYF
j_call: TRBJ2-1; v_call: TRBV7-2; clone_size: few; d_call: .; cdr3_nt: TGTGCCAGCAGCTTAATGAGGGCCAATTGGAATGAGCAGTTCTTC; cdr3_aa: CASSLMRANWNEQFF
j_call: TRBJ2-1; v_call: TRBV20-1; clone_size: .; d_call: .; cdr3_nt: TGCAGTGCTAGAGAGCCCGGGGGTGGCTCCTACAATGAGCAGTTCTTC; cdr3_aa: CSAREPGGGSYNEQFF
j_call: TRBJ1-2; v_call: TRBV4-3; clone_size: .; d_call: TRBD1; cdr3_nt: TGCGCCAGCAGCGCCACCGGGACAGGGCACTATGGCTACACCTTC; cdr3_aa: CASSATGTGHYGYTF